The rows below give T cell receptor beta chains drawn from one sample of a study of blood T cell repertoires in COVID-19. Sequenced by immunoSEQ multiplex PCR; TCRdb stores in-frame clones only, minus some. Among around 700,000 clones listed, about 87% were seen once. Material for sequencing was peripheral blood. These receptor sequences come from a woman younger than 35 with acute or convalescent COVID-19. CDR3s leave out the opening cysteine and the closing phenylalanine or tryptophan. Fields, in order: V gene, CDR3 length, J gene, CDR3 protein.

v_gene: TRBV2; len: 12; j_gene: TRBJ2-1; CDR3aa: ASQTGSGTNEQF
v_gene: TRBV10-3; len: 14; j_gene: TRBJ2-3; CDR3aa: AISSGTSGVTDTQY
v_gene: TRBV7-9; len: 13; j_gene: TRBJ1-1; CDR3aa: ASNLRRDRDTEAF
v_gene: TRBV10-3; len: 14; j_gene: TRBJ1-1; CDR3aa: AIRSIPGQGRVVAF
v_gene: TRBV6-5; len: 11; j_gene: TRBJ1-6; CDR3aa: ATKGSLASPLH
v_gene: TRBV19; len: 12; j_gene: TRBJ1-3; CDR3aa: ASSLRQAGNTIY
v_gene: TRBV7-9; len: 11; j_gene: TRBJ1-1; CDR3aa: ASSPPREVWAF
v_gene: TRBV6-5; len: 11; j_gene: TRBJ2-7; CDR3aa: ASSLTDSYEQY
v_gene: TRBV30; len: 13; j_gene: TRBJ1-2; CDR3aa: AWRPNRGINYGYT
v_gene: TRBV18; len: 13; j_gene: TRBJ1-4; CDR3aa: ASSPRAEVNEKLF
v_gene: TRBV7-9; len: 12; j_gene: TRBJ2-7; CDR3aa: ASYKSGRPYEQY
v_gene: TRBV4-3; len: 13; j_gene: TRBJ1-5; CDR3aa: ASSQGTGFSQPQH
v_gene: TRBV29-1; len: 13; j_gene: TRBJ2-2; CDR3aa: SASLAGAYTGELF
v_gene: TRBV6-5; len: 13; j_gene: TRBJ1-2; CDR3aa: ASSYSRTETYGYT
v_gene: TRBV3-1/TRBV3-2; len: 13; j_gene: TRBJ1-3; CDR3aa: ASSSQAFSGNTIY
v_gene: TRBV7-9; len: 14; j_gene: TRBJ1-2; CDR3aa: ASSLVSILGQDGYT
v_gene: TRBV7-8; len: 14; j_gene: TRBJ1-3; CDR3aa: ASSLPSRYPRNTIY
v_gene: TRBV4-2; len: 11; j_gene: TRBJ1-1; CDR3aa: ASSQGPGTEAF
v_gene: TRBV3-1/TRBV3-2; len: 16; j_gene: TRBJ1-6; CDR3aa: ASSPRDRGRPGNSPLH
v_gene: TRBV9; len: 14; j_gene: TRBJ2-7; CDR3aa: ASSSSSGGPSYEQY
v_gene: TRBV2; len: 11; j_gene: TRBJ1-2; CDR3aa: ASSPRIFNGYT
v_gene: TRBV30; len: 11; j_gene: TRBJ1-1; CDR3aa: AWRYRGNTEAF
v_gene: TRBV24-1; len: 13; j_gene: TRBJ2-3; CDR3aa: ATSALDRNTDTQY
v_gene: TRBV7-3; len: 15; j_gene: TRBJ1-2; CDR3aa: ASSLRPRQDDNYGYT
v_gene: TRBV4-1; len: 14; j_gene: TRBJ2-7; CDR3aa: ASSQGLQAGAYEQY
v_gene: TRBV27; len: 13; j_gene: TRBJ1-1; CDR3aa: ASSAYRDGYTEAF
v_gene: TRBV4-2; len: 14; j_gene: TRBJ2-7; CDR3aa: ASSQDSPGQFYEQY
v_gene: TRBV7-8; len: 10; j_gene: TRBJ2-3; CDR3aa: ASSPAPDTQY
v_gene: TRBV7-9; len: 13; j_gene: TRBJ1-2; CDR3aa: ASSIAQGAFGGYT
v_gene: TRBV30; len: 10; j_gene: TRBJ1-3; CDR3aa: AWSVLGNTIY
v_gene: TRBV4-3; len: 12; j_gene: TRBJ1-1; CDR3aa: ASSQGRQGLKAF
v_gene: TRBV4-2; len: 16; j_gene: TRBJ1-1; CDR3aa: ASSLTGGGWEKNTEAF
v_gene: TRBV2; len: 9; j_gene: TRBJ1-5; CDR3aa: ASSVDQPQH
v_gene: TRBV10-3; len: 10; j_gene: TRBJ1-2; CDR3aa: ATGTGEYGYT
v_gene: TRBV9; len: 17; j_gene: TRBJ2-6; CDR3aa: ASSVEGLGAPSGANVLT
v_gene: TRBV20-1; len: 9; j_gene: TRBJ1-2; CDR3aa: SARDLEDHT
v_gene: TRBV4-3; len: 13; j_gene: TRBJ2-2; CDR3aa: ASSQDSGWGGELF
v_gene: TRBV11-2; len: 14; j_gene: TRBJ2-1; CDR3aa: ASSFISGVSYNEQF
v_gene: TRBV7-4; len: 15; j_gene: TRBJ2-3; CDR3aa: ASSLSRTSGSTDTQY
v_gene: TRBV7-3; len: 11; j_gene: TRBJ1-1; CDR3aa: ASSPRQNTEAF
v_gene: TRBV4-3; len: 14; j_gene: TRBJ2-7; CDR3aa: ASSQEGAGDGYEQY
v_gene: TRBV2; len: 13; j_gene: TRBJ2-7; CDR3aa: ASSERSGGLHEQY
v_gene: TRBV24-1; len: 12; j_gene: TRBJ2-7; CDR3aa: ATSDPGGAGEQY
v_gene: TRBV10-3; len: 12; j_gene: TRBJ2-1; CDR3aa: AIGGGGQAVEQF
v_gene: TRBV5-1; len: 16; j_gene: TRBJ2-5; CDR3aa: ASSFPQTSGGAGETQY
v_gene: TRBV6-5; len: 10; j_gene: TRBJ1-1; CDR3aa: ASRVQGTEAF
v_gene: TRBV2; len: 13; j_gene: TRBJ2-5; CDR3aa: ASSAPTGAGETQY
v_gene: TRBV12-3/TRBV12-4; len: 11; j_gene: TRBJ2-2; CDR3aa: ASSPGQGIKLF
v_gene: TRBV3-1/TRBV3-2; len: 10; j_gene: TRBJ2-2; CDR3aa: ASSQSTGELF
v_gene: TRBV10-2; len: 11; j_gene: TRBJ1-6; CDR3aa: ASKDRGYSPLH
v_gene: TRBV5-3; len: 10; j_gene: TRBJ1-2; CDR3aa: ARSWRIYGYT
v_gene: TRBV30; len: 11; j_gene: TRBJ1-2; CDR3aa: AWTSDNPYGYT
v_gene: TRBV4-1; len: 15; j_gene: TRBJ2-5; CDR3aa: ASSLKRGRALEETQY
v_gene: TRBV19; len: 13; j_gene: TRBJ2-4; CDR3aa: ASSIGNDRGGLQY
v_gene: TRBV5-1; len: 15; j_gene: TRBJ2-3; CDR3aa: ASCLAKCSGGTDTQY
v_gene: TRBV5-1; len: 12; j_gene: TRBJ2-7; CDR3aa: ASSGGQSFYEQY
v_gene: TRBV6-1; len: 16; j_gene: TRBJ1-2; CDR3aa: ASSDEAGLHRLNYGYT
v_gene: TRBV6-5; len: 11; j_gene: TRBJ1-4; CDR3aa: ASRTRPNEKLF
v_gene: TRBV5-5; len: 10; j_gene: TRBJ2-1; CDR3aa: ASSSPGTGEF